A single sample is the source of the 32 T cell receptor beta chains below, sequenced in a study of patients and donors after allogeneic stem cell transplantation. Via MiXCR, TCRdb re-called the RT-PCR reads, giving one row per CDR3 protein. The table shows about 960,000 distinct CDR3 sequences, with approximately 19% occurring only once. The sequenced sample consisted of blood, either unsorted or a sorted T cell fraction (not recorded which). The receptors stem from a human donor who was either an allogeneic HSCT recipient or a stem cell or donor lymphocyte infusion donor (not recorded which). It is not recorded whose cells these are; they may come from a transplant donor.

The chain couples TRBV24-1 to TRBJ2-7; 9 bases fit TRBD1. Losses at the gene ends were 2 bases for V and 3 bases for J; bases not matched to a gene: 10. Germline V lookup: CDR1 KGHDR, CDR2 SFDVKD. CDR3 length: 17 amino acids. DNA for the CDR3: TGTGCCACCAGTGATTGGAACGCCGGGACAGGGATCTACGAGCAGTACTTC. Amino acids: CATSDWNAGTGIYEQYF.

In this sample, this clonotype turned up a few times. The chain employs TRBV7-8 and TRBJ1-1; D is unclear. Germline CDR1 SGHVS, CDR2 FQNEAQ. V lost 1 base to trimming and J lost 1 base, with 13 bases between them. This CDR3 spans 16 amino acids. CDR3 protein: CASSLERVPGNTEAFF. The CDR3 DNA reads as TGTGCCAGCAGCTTAGAACGGGTCCCAGGGAACACTGAAGCTTTCTTT.

The V gene is TRBV14, the J gene TRBJ1-6; no clear D gene. From germline, CDR1 is SGHDN and CDR2 FVKESK. The CDR3 covers 13 residues. The V and J ends lost 8 bases and 5 bases respectively, with 10 bases between them. CDR3: CASRTKNNSPLHF. In DNA, the CDR3 is TGTGCCAGCCGCACAAAAAATAATTCACCCCTCCACTTT.

This clonotype appeared many times. The chain has TRBV29-1 and TRBJ2-1, with D tentatively TRBD2 (6 bases). V dropped 2 bases and J dropped 4 bases, with 21 bases sitting between them. Looked up from germline, CDR1 is SQVTM and CDR2 is ANQGSEA. The CDR3 contains 17 residues. CDR3 DNA: TGCAGCGTTGAAACTAACCTAACACTAGCCGAATACAATGAGCAGTTCTTC. This translates into CSVETNLTLAEYNEQFF.

The chain recombines TRBV20-1 with TRBJ2-2; 9 bases line up with TRBD2. Germline values: CDR1 DFQATT, CDR2 SNEGSKA (reference sequence). V lost 6 bases, J lost 0 bases, and 5 bases stayed unmatched. CDR3 length: 15 residues. Written as DNA, the CDR3 is TGCAGTGCGTCGAAGCGGGGGGCGAACACCGGGGAGCTGTTTTTT. It encodes CSASKRGANTGELFF.

There are a few counts of this clonotype. This chain connects TRBV12-3 or TRBV12-4 to TRBJ1-5; the match to TRBD1 covers 8 bases. This CDR3 comprises 14 residues. V lost 6 bases, J lost 3 bases, and 4 bases stayed unmatched. The CDR3 bases are TGTGCCAGCAGGGAACAGGGGGACAATCAGCCCCAGCATTTT. This sequence encodes CASREQGDNQPQHF.

This clonotype was counted ten times or more. V is TRBV12-3 or TRBV12-4 and J is TRBJ2-2, with TRBD1 as a possible D gene (6 bases). Trimming pared 6 bases from V and 4 bases from J, leaving 12 bases between. This CDR3 comprises 14 residues. The CDR3 DNA reads TGTGCCAGCAGGTCGGGACACCTCACCGGGGAGCTGTTTTTT. Encoded protein: CASRSGHLTGELFF.

As to this clonotype: Since a much larger clone is just one base distant, this may be a read error. For the CDR3, the DNA is TGTGCCAGCGGCAACACAGATACGCAGTATTTT. Translating gives CASGNTDTQYF. The chain uses TRBV2 and TRBJ2-3; D gene unclear. Per germline, CDR1 SNHLY and CDR2 FYNNEI. Trimming removed 8 bases from V and 2 bases from J, with 5 bases in between. CDR3 length equals 11 residues.

The chain uses TRBV5-5 and TRBJ1-4; 10 nucleotides agree with TRBD1. The CDR3 contains 15 residues. Trimming removed 4 bases from V and 6 bases from J; junction bases left unmatched: 6. Germline-derived CDR1 and CDR2 are SGHKS and YYEKEE (reference sequence). DNA for the CDR3: TGTGCCAGCAGCGCGGGACAGGGGAATGATGAAAAACTGTTTTTT. Protein: CASSAGQGNDEKLFF.

This sequence joins TRBV29-1 and TRBJ1-2; possible D gene TRBD1, 5 bases. CDR3 length equals 16 residues. Germline values: CDR1 SQVTM, CDR2 ANQGSEA. V was trimmed by 4 bases and J by 8 bases, leaving 26 bases between them. CDR3 DNA sequence: TGCAGCGTTGTGGTGATGACTACAGGAAAGACCGGGGGCTACACCTTC. Translation gives CSVVVMTTGKTGGYTF.

This clonotype was found a few times. For the CDR3, the DNA is TGTGCCAGCAGCTTAGCTTTTCAGGGATATGAAGCTTTCTTT. Its protein product is CASSLAFQGYEAFF. The gene calls are TRBV7-2 and TRBJ1-1; D may be TRBD1 (5 bases). Trimming removed 0 bases at V and 7 bases at J, with 12 bases between. The CDR3 is 14 residues long. The germline CDR1 and CDR2 sequences are SGHTA and FQGNSA.

The chain is built from TRBV20-1 and TRBJ1-2; TRBD1 might be the D (5 bases). Trimming took off 5 bases at V and 5 bases at J, with 21 bases between the two ends. CDR3 length: 15 amino acids. Germline V gives CDR1 DFQATT, CDR2 SNEGSKA (reference sequence). This CDR3 is CSAGGLRSSPYGYTF. CDR3 nucleotide sequence: TGCAGTGCTGGGGGACTGCGATCGTCACCATATGGCTACACCTTC.

This chain joins TRBV5-1 and TRBJ2-1; the D is unclear. V gave up 6 bases and J gave up 1 base, with 5 bases separating them. There are 12 residues in the CDR3. CDR1 and CDR2 from the germline V gene are SGHRS and YFSETQ. DNA for the CDR3: TGCGCCAGCATCGGGTCCTACAATGAGCAGTTCTTC. It specifies CASIGSYNEQFF. The entire variable domain, with the rest obtained from reference TRBV5-1 and TRBJ2-1, is as follows: KAGVTQTPRYLIKTRGQQVTLSCSPISGHRSVSWYQQTPGQGLQFLFEYFSETQRNKGNFPGRFSGRQFSNSRSEMNVSTLELGDSALYLCASIGSYNEQFFGPGTRLTVL.

This chain joins TRBV7-2 and TRBJ2-1; 9 bases map to TRBD1. This CDR3 spans 11 amino acids. V was pared by 5 bases and J by 14 bases, with 4 bases of the junction left unmatched. CDR1 and CDR2 (germline): SGHTA, FQGNSA. CDR3 loop: CASSKTGGEFF. CDR3 nucleotides: TGTGCCAGCAGCAAGACAGGGGGGGAGTTCTTC. The full variable domain, its missing parts supplied by reference TRBV7-2 and TRBJ2-1, is GAGVSQSPSNKVTEKGKDVELRCDPISGHTALYWYRQSLGQGLEFLIYFQGNSAPDKSGLPSDRFSAERTGGSVSTLTIQRTQQEDSAVYLCASSKTGGEFFGPGTRLTVL.

This clonotype was detected once. The chain carries TRBV11-3 and TRBJ2-7; D might be TRBD2 (5 bases). The germline V gene has CDR1 SGHNT and CDR2 YENEEA. Between the trimmed V and J ends, which lost 1 base and 0 bases, there was a span of 10 bases. The CDR3 spans 15 residues. The CDR3 sequence: CASSLGRDSSYEQYF. CDR3 sequence (DNA): TGTGCCAGCAGCTTAGGTCGGGATAGCTCCTACGAGCAGTACTTC.

The V and J genes are TRBV11-2 and TRBJ1-2; 10 bases are shared with TRBD1. J was trimmed by 8 bases and V by 6 bases; bases with no gene match: 12. CDR1 SGHAT and CDR2 FQNNGV come from the germline V gene. The CDR3 has 15 residues. CDR3 loop: CASRNRDRGSKGYTF. The CDR3 DNA is TGTGCCAGCAGAAATCGGGACAGGGGAAGTAAAGGCTACACCTTC.

V usage is TRBV20-1 and J usage is TRBJ2-3; no clear D. The V and J ends lost 3 bases and 1 base respectively, with 8 bases between them. The CDR3 runs 13 residues. Germline CDR1 is DFQATT and CDR2 is SNEGSKA (reference sequence). CDR3 amino acids: CSARGLGTDTQYF. In nucleotides, the CDR3 is TGCAGTGCTAGGGGCCTGGGCACAGATACGCAGTATTTT.

In this sample, this clonotype turned up a few times. This chain joins TRBV12-3 or TRBV12-4 and TRBJ2-7, with a tentative D call TRBD2 (5 bases). The CDR3 is 13 residues long. V shed 6 bases and J shed 3 bases, with 12 bases lying between them. The CDR3 DNA is TGTGCCAGCAGCCCAATACTAGACTACGAGCAGTACTTC. It codes for CASSPILDYEQYF.

The chain is built from TRBV28 and TRBJ2-5, with a weak D call TRBD1 (6 bases). Deletions cut 4 bases from V and 2 bases from J, with 17 bases between. CDR3 size: 16 residues. Germline CDR1 MDHEN, CDR2 SYDVKM. The CDR3 sequence is CASSSRWTAFQETQYF. Here the CDR3 DNA reads TGTGCCAGCAGTTCCAGATGGACAGCCTTTCAAGAGACCCAGTACTTC.

The CDR3 DNA sequence: TGTGCCAGCAGCCGGGACATACCTTCAACTAATGAAAAACTGTTTTTT. Amino acids: CASSRDIPSTNEKLFF. This chain connects TRBV5-5 to TRBJ1-4; D perhaps matches TRBD1 (6 bases). Trimming took off 4 bases at V and 0 bases at J, with 13 bases between the two ends. Germline V gene lookup returns CDR1 SGHKS and CDR2 YYEKEE (reference sequence). The CDR3 runs to 16 residues.

The V and J genes are TRBV6-5 and TRBJ2-7; D not resolved. Germline values: CDR1 MNHEY, CDR2 SVGAGI. This CDR3 spans 14 amino acids. Trimming pared 4 bases from V and 0 bases from J, leaving 10 bases between. CDR3: CASSFKDGSYEQYF. Written as DNA, the CDR3 is TGTGCCAGCAGTTTTAAGGACGGCTCCTACGAGCAGTACTTC.

This clonotype occurred a few times. The V call is TRBV7-9, the J call TRBJ1-2; the match to TRBD1 covers 9 bases. Germline CDR1 SEHNR, CDR2 FQNEAQ (reference sequence). Germline trimming cut 3 bases from V and 2 bases from J; bases unmatched to any gene: 7. The CDR3 is 16 residues long. The DNA for the CDR3 is TGTGCCAGCAGCTTTAACCGGGACAGGGCGAACTATGGCTACACCTTC. Protein product: CASSFNRDRANYGYTF.

This clonotype appeared many times. This rearrangement joins TRBV29-1 to TRBJ1-3; 7 nucleotides line up with TRBD1. This CDR3 has 15 amino acids. Per the germline V gene, CDR1 is SQVTM and CDR2 is ANQGSEA. V dropped 4 bases and J dropped 0; count of bases not matched to a gene: 6. This chain's CDR3 is CSVGTGVSSGNTIYF. CDR3 nucleotides: TGCAGCGTTGGCACAGGGGTGAGCTCTGGAAACACCATATATTTT.

This chain joins TRBV6-4 and TRBJ2-6; D unclear. In germline, CDR1 is MRHNA, CDR2 SNTAGT. Trimming took off 5 bases at V and 0 bases at J, with 11 bases between the two ends. This CDR3 region has 16 residues. The CDR3 loop reads CASSPRLSSGANVLTF. In nucleotides, the CDR3 is TGTGCCAGCAGTCCACGGCTCAGCTCTGGGGCCAACGTCCTGACTTTC.

The chain is built from TRBV18 and TRBJ2-3; 12 bases agree with TRBD2. Germline assignment: CDR1 KGHSH and CDR2 LQKENI. The CDR3 extends over 19 amino acids. Trimming removed 1 base from V and 1 base from J; junction bases left unmatched: 9. For the CDR3, the DNA is TGTGCCAGCTCACCACGACCTAGCGGGGGGGCCACCGGCACAGATACGCAGTATTTT. Translated, it gives CASSPRPSGGATGTDTQYF. Full variable domain (missing parts from reference TRBV18 and TRBJ2-3): NAGVMQNPRHLVRRRGQEARLRCSPMKGHSHVYWYRQLPEEGLKFMVYLQKENIIDESGMPKERFSAEFPKEGPSILRIQQVVRGDSAAYFCASSPRPSGGATGTDTQYFGPGTRLTVL.

This clonotype appeared a few times. The V gene is TRBV6-5, the J gene TRBJ2-3; 11 bases agree with TRBD2. The ends lost 0 bases at V and 2 bases at J; junction bases unmatched: 4. CDR1 is MNHEY, CDR2 SVGAGI, per germline. The CDR3 is 17 residues long. The CDR3 region is CASSYSGLAGFTDTQYF. In nucleotides, the CDR3 is TGTGCCAGCAGTTACTCAGGACTAGCGGGCTTCACAGATACGCAGTATTTT.

In its sample, this clonotype was seen once. As DNA, the CDR3 is TGCAGCGTTGATAATTGGCTAGCGGGGTTCCGAGATACGCAGTATTTT. Translated: CSVDNWLAGFRDTQYF. V is TRBV29-1 and J is TRBJ2-3; 9 bases align to TRBD2. Germline assignment: CDR1 SQVTM and CDR2 ANQGSEA. This CDR3 region has 16 residues. V trimming: 3 bases; J trimming: 5 bases; junction bases outside the gene matches: 12.

This clonotype came up a few times. This chain links TRBV12-3 or TRBV12-4 with TRBJ2-3; 8 positions match TRBD2. This CDR3 contains 15 residues. V was pared by 6 bases and J by 1 base, with 6 bases of the junction left unmatched. This CDR3 is CASRVGGGRTDTQYF. In nucleotides, the CDR3 is TGTGCCAGCAGAGTTGGCGGGGGGCGCACAGATACGCAGTATTTT.

The V gene is TRBV4-3, the J gene TRBJ2-7; 12 bases fit TRBD2. Germline CDR1 LGHNA, CDR2 YSLEER. There are 14 residues in the CDR3. Germline trimming cut 5 bases from V and 7 bases from J; bases unmatched to any gene: 6. The CDR3, as DNA: TGCGCCAGCAGCTTTCAGACTAGCGGGGGTGAGCAGTACTTC. Protein: CASSFQTSGGEQYF.

In its sample, this clonotype was seen a few times. The chain couples TRBV5-1 to TRBJ2-1; 10 bases map to TRBD1. This CDR3 has 14 residues. Germline trimming cut 5 bases from V and 4 bases from J; bases unmatched to any gene: 3. Germline V gene lookup returns CDR1 SGHRS and CDR2 YFSETQ. CDR3: CASSGTGAYNEQFF. The CDR3 nucleotides read TGCGCCAGCAGTGGGACAGGGGCTTACAATGAGCAGTTCTTC.

The CDR3 DNA is TGCGCCAGCCGCAGGGTTAGCGGGATTCGTTCCGAGCAGTACTTC. It codes for CASRRVSGIRSEQYF. This chain links TRBV5-1 with TRBJ2-7; 8 bases align to TRBD2. The CDR3 spans 15 residues. V lost 7 bases and J lost 6; bases outside the gene matches: 15. CDR1 and CDR2 (germline): SGHRS, YFSETQ.

This clonotype came up a few times. The chain recombines TRBV20-1 with TRBJ2-1; 9 positions match TRBD2. Germline assignment: CDR1 DFQATT and CDR2 SNEGSKA (reference sequence). CDR3 length: 14 residues. The ends lost 4 bases at V and 0 bases at J; junction bases unmatched: 1. Written as DNA, the CDR3 is TGCAGTGCTATAGCGGGGGCCTCCTACAATGAGCAGTTCTTC. Translated, it gives CSAIAGASYNEQFF.